The clone carrying this TCR beta chain was seen at least ten times. A template switching step contributed a universal primer site, while unique molecular identifiers were present in the cDNA. MiXCR, run by TCRdb on the 5' RACE reads, gives a single entry per CDR3 protein. This table holds about 190,000 distinct CDR3 sequences, more than 15% found once. The sample is drawn from a study of identical twins. CDR3 length: 12 residues. The V end was cut by 6 bases, the J end by 0 bases, with 5 bases between. Per the germline V gene, CDR1 is MNHEY and CDR2 is SVGAGI. This sample also belongs to another study, concerning T cells expressing NK-cell markers.

The clonotype comes from a woman under 30 in good health. The sample consisted of CD8+ T cells sorted from blood. This chain connects TRBV6-5 to TRBJ1-1; D gene unclear. This chain's CDR3 is CASRGLNTEAFF. The CDR3 DNA reads TGTGCCAGCAGGGGCTTGAACACTGAAGCTTTCTTT.